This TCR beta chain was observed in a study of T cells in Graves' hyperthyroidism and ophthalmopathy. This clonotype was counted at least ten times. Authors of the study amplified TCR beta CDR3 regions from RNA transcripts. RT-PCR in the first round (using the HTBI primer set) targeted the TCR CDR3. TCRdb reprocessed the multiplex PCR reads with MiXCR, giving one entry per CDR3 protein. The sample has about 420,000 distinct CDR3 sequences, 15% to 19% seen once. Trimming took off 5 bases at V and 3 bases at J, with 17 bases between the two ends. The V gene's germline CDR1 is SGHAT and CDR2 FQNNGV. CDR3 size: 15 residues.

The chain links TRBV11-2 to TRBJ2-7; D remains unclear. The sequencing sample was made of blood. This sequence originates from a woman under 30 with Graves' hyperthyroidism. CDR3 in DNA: TGTGCCAGCAGCCCTGGCGGCCCGGTGGGCTACGAGCAGTACTTC. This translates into CASSPGGPVGYEQYF.